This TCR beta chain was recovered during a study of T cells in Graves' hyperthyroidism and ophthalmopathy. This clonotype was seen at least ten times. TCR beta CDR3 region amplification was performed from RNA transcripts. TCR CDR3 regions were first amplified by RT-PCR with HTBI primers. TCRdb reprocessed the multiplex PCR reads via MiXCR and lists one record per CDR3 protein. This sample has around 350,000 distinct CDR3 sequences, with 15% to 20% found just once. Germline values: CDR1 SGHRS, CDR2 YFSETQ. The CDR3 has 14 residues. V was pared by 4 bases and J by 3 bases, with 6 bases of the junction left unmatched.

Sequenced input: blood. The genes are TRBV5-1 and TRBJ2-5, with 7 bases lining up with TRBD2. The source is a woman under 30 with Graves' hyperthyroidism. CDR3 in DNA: TGCGCCAGCAGCGACCTAAGCGGGGAAGAGACCCAGTACTTC. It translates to CASSDLSGEETQYF.